What follows is one TCR beta chain and its context. Measured with immunoSEQ multiplex PCR; TCRdb has only the in-frame clones, and not every one. Of tens of thousands of clones detected, around 90% appear once; the ten largest clones hold 1.9%. This sample is drawn from a study of control samples from healthy donors and cancer patients. The TCR comes from a woman in her fifties or sixties with head and neck cancer. The sequencing sample was made of PBMCs.

The CDR3 sequence: CASSGGTGSLYGYTF. The CDR3 DNA reads as TGTGCCAGCAGCGGCGGGACAGGTTCCCTTTATGGCTACACCTTC. The chain has TRBV5-4 and TRBJ1-2; 8 positions agree with TRBD1. The V gene's germline CDR1 is SGHNT and CDR2 YYREEE (reference sequence). V shed 4 bases and J 5 bases; nucleotides not matched to a gene: 10. This CDR3 region has 15 residues.